This T cell receptor (beta chain) is drawn from a study of blood T cells in healthy people across ages. Whole-study results and caveats: The fall in TCR beta diversity per million T cells was roughly linear with age.

Germline V CDR1 and CDR2: DFQATT, SNEGSKA (reference sequence). This CDR3 has 16 amino acids. The ends were cut back, 6 bases at V and 2 bases at J, with 20 bases in the middle. This clonotype was counted only a few times. Its antigen is still unknown. Healthy Caucasian individuals from Russia aged about 6 to 90 served as donors. The draw of peripheral blood yielded ten milliliters from each donor. Combining a sample-barcoded 5' primer with a J-beta primer mix, a second PCR ran for about 7 to 12 cycles. All samples gave at least 2.5 million CDR3-containing paired-end reads. From the 5' RACE reads, TCRdb called clonotypes with MiXCR, one entry per CDR3 protein. Of roughly 1,800,000 distinct CDR3 sequences listed, just under 50% are singletons.

Sequenced: blood. This receptor was identified in a woman between 40 and 55 years old in good health. The rearrangement joins TRBV20-1 to TRBJ2-4, with D possibly matching TRBD2 (7 bases). CDR3 nucleotide sequence: TGCAGTGCGTCCGAAACAGGGAGGGGAACCAAAAACATTCAGTACTTC. Encoded protein: CSASETGRGTKNIQYF.